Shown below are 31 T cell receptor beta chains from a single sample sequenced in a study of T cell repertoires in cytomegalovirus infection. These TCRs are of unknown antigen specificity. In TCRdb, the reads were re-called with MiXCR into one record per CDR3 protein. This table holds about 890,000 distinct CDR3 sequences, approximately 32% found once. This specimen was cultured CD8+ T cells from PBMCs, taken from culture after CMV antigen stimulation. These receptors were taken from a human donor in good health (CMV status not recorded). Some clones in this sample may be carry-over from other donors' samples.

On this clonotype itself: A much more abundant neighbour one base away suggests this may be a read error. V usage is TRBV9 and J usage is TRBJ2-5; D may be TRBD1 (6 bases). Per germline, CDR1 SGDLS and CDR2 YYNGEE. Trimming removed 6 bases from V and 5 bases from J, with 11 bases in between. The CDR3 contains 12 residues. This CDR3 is CASKGQGETQYF. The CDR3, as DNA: TGTGCCAGCAAGGGCCAGGGGGAGACCCAGTACTTC.

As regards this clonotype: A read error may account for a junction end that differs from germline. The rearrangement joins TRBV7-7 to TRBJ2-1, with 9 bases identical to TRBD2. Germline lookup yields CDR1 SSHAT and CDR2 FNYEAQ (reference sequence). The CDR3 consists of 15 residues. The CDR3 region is CASSRGGAFENEQFF. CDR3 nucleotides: TGTGCTAGCAGTCGCGGGGGGGCCTTTGAAAATGAGCAGTTCTTC.

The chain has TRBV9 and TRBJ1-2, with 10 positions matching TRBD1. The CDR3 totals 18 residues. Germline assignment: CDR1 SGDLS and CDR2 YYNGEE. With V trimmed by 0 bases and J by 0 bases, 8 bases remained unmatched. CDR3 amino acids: CASSVATGTGDTNYGYTF. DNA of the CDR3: TGTGCCAGCAGCGTAGCTACCGGGACAGGGGATACTAACTATGGCTACACCTTC.

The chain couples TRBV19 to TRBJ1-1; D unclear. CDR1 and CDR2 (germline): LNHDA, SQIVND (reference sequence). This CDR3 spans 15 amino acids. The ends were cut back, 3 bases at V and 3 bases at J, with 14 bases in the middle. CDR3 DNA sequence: TGTGCCAGTAGTATCGGTGCGGGATCTTACACTGAAGCTTTCTTT. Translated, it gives CASSIGAGSYTEAFF.

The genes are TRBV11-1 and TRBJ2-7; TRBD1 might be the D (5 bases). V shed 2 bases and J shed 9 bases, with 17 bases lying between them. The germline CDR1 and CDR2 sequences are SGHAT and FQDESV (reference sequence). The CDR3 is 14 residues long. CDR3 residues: CASSLKWWGSAQYV. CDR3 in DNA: TGTGCCAGCAGCTTAAAGTGGTGGGGCTCGGCGCAGTACGTC.

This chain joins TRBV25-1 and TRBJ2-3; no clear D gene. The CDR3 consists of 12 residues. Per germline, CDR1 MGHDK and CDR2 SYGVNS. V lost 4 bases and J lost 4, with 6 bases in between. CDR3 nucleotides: TGTGCCAGCAGTGTCCGGCCAGATACGCAGTATTTT. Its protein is CASSVRPDTQYF.

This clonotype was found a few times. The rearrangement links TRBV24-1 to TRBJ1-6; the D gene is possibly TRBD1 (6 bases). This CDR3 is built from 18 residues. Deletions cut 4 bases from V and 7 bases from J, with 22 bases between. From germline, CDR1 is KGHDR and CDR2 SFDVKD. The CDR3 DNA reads TGTGCCACCAGTGACCATCCGCGGGGGGGCATTCGGAATTCACCCCTCCACTTT. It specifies CATSDHPRGGIRNSPLHF.

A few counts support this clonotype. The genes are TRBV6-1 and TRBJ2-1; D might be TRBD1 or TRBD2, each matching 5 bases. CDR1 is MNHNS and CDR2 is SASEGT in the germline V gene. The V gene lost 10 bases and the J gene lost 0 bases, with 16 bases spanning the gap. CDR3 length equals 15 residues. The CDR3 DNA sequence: TGTGCCACTTCACTACTAGGGGACTCCTACAATGAGCAGTTCTTC. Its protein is CATSLLGDSYNEQFF.

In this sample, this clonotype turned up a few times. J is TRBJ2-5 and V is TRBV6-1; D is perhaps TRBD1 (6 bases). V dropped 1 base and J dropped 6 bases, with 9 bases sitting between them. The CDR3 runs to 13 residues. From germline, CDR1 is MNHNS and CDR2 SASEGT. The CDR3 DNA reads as TGTGCCAGCAGTGAAGACAGGGTTAAGACCCAGTACTTC. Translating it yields CASSEDRVKTQYF.

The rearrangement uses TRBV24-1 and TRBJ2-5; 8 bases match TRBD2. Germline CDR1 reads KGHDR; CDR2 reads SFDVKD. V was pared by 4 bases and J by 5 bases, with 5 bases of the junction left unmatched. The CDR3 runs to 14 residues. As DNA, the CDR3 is TGTGCCACCAGTGACGGGGGGGCGGGGGAGACCCAGTACTTC. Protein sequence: CATSDGGAGETQYF.

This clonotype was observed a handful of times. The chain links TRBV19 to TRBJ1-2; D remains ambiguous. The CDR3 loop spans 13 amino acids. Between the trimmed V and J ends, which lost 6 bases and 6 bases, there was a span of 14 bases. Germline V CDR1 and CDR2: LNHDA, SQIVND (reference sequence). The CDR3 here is CASSHGRHDGYTF. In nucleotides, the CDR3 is TGTGCCAGTAGCCACGGACGGCATGATGGCTACACCTTC.

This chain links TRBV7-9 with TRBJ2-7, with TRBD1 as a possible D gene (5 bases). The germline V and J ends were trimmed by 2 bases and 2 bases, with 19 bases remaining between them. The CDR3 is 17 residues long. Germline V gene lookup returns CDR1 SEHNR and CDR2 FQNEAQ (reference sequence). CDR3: CASSLTRVLGFPYEQYF. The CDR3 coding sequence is TGTGCCAGCAGCTTAACCAGGGTGTTGGGGTTCCCCTACGAGCAGTACTTC.

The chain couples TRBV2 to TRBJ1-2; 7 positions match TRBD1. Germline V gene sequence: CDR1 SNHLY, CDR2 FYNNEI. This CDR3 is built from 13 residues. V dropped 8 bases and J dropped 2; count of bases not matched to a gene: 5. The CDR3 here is CASGGGQNYGYTF. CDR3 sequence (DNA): TGTGCCAGCGGGGGGGGACAGAACTATGGCTACACCTTC. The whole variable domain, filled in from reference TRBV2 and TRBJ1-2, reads EPEVTQTPSHQVTQMGQEVILRCVPISNHLYFYWYRQILGQKVEFLVSFYNNEISEKSEIFDDQFSVERPDGSNFTLKIRSTKLEDSAMYFCASGGGQNYGYTFGSGTRLTVV.

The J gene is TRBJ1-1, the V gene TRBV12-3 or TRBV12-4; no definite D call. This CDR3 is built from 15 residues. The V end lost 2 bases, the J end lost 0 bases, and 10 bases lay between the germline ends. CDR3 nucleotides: TGTGCCAGCAGTTTAAGCCCCTCGTTGAACACTGAAGCTTTCTTT. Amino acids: CASSLSPSLNTEAFF.

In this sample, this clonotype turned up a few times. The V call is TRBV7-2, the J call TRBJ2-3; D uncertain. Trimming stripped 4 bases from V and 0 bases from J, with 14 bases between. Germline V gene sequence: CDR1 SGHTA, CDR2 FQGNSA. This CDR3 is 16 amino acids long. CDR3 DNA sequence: TGTGCCAGCAGCTCCTCCGTTGAGAGGAGCACAGATACGCAGTATTTT. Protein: CASSSSVERSTDTQYF.

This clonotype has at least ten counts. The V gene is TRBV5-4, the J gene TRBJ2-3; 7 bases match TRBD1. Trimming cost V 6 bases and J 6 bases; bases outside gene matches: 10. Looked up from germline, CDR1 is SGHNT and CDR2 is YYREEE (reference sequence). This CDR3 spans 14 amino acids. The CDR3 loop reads CASKYRGRPDTQYF. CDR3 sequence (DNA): TGTGCCAGCAAATACAGGGGTCGCCCCGATACGCAGTATTTT.

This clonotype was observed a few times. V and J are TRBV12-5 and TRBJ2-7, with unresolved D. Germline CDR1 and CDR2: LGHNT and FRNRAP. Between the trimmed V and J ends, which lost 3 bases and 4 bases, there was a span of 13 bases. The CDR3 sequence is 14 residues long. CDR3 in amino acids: CASGFGREIYEQYF. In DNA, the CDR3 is TGTGCTAGTGGTTTCGGCCGAGAGATTTACGAGCAGTACTTC.

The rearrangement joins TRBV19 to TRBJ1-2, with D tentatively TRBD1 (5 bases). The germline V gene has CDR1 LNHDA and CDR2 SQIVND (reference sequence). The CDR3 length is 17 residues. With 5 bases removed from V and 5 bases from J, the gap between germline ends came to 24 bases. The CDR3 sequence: CASSPIGTLNRVYGYTF. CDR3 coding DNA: TGTGCCAGTAGTCCTATCGGGACCCTAAATCGGGTATATGGCTACACCTTC. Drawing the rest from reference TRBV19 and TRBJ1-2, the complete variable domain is DGGITQSPKYLFRKEGQNVTLSCEQNLNHDAMYWYRQDPGQGLRLIYYSQIVNDFQKGDIAEGYSVSREKKESFPLTVTSAQKNPTAFYLCASSPIGTLNRVYGYTFGSGTRLTVV.

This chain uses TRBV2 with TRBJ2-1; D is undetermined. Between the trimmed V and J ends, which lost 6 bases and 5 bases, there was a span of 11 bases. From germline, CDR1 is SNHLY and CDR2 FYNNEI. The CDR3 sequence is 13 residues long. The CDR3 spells CASRGRANNEQFF. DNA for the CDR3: TGTGCCAGCAGGGGAAGGGCCAACAATGAGCAGTTCTTC.

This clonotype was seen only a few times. The chain's CDR3 is CASSEVLTPGRGSYGYTF. The CDR3 nucleotides are TGTGCCAGCAGTGAAGTTCTCACTCCGGGACGTGGGAGCTATGGCTACACCTTC. The gene calls are TRBV2 and TRBJ1-2, with D possibly being TRBD1 (5 bases). V was trimmed by 1 base and J by 4 bases, leaving 22 bases between them. This CDR3 spans 18 amino acids. In germline, CDR1 is SNHLY, CDR2 FYNNEI.

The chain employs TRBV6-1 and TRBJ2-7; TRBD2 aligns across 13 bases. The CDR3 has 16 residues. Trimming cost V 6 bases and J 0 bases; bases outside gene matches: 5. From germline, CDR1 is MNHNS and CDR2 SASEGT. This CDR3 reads CASRSTSGGASYEQYF. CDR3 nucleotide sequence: TGTGCCAGCAGATCCACTAGCGGGGGGGCCTCCTACGAGCAGTACTTC.

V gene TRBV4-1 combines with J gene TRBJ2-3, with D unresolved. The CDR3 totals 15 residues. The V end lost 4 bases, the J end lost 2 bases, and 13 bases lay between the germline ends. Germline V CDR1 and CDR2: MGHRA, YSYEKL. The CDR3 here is CASSPLEGATDTQYF. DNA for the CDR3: TGCGCCAGCAGCCCCTTGGAAGGAGCCACAGATACGCAGTATTTT.

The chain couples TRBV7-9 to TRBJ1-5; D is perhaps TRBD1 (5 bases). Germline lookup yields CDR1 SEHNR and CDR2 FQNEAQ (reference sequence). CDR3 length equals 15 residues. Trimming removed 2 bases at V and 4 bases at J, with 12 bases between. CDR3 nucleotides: TGTGCCAGCAGCTTAACGCAGGGAGGTAATCAGCCCCAGCATTTT. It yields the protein CASSLTQGGNQPQHF.

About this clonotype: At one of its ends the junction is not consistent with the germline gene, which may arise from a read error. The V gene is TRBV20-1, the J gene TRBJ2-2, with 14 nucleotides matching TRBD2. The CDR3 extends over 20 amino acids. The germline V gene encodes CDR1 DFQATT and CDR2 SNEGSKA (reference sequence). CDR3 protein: CSARDPSGTSGGFGTGELFF. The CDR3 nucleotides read TGTAGTGCTAGGGATCCTTCCGGGACTAGCGGGGGATTTGGCACCGGGGAGCTGTTTTTT.

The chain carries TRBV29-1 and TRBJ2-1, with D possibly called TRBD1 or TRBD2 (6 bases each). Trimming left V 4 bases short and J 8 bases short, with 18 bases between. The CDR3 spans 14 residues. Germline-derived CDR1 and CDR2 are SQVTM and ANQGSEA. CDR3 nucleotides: TGCAGCGTTGGAAAGGGGGGTGTCGTCGATGAGCAGTTCTTC. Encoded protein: CSVGKGGVVDEQFF.

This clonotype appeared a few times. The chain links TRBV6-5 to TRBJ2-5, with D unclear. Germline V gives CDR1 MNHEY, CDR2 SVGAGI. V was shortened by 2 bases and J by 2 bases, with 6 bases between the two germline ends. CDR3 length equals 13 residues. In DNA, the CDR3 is TGTGCCAGCAGTTACGGCATACAAGAGACCCAGTACTTC. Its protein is CASSYGIQETQYF.

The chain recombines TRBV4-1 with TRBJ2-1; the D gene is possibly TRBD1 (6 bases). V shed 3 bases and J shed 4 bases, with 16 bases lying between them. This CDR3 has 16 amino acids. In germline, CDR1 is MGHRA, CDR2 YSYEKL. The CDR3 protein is CASSQAWGPAYNEQFF. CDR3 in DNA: TGCGCCAGCAGCCAGGCTTGGGGGCCGGCTTACAATGAGCAGTTCTTC.

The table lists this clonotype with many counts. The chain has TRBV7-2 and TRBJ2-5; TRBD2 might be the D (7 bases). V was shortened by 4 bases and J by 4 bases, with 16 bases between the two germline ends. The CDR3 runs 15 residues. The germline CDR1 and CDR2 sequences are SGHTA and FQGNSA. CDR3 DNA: TGTGCCAGCAGCTCCATCGGGGGGCATCGAGAGACCCAGTACTTC. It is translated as CASSSIGGHRETQYF.

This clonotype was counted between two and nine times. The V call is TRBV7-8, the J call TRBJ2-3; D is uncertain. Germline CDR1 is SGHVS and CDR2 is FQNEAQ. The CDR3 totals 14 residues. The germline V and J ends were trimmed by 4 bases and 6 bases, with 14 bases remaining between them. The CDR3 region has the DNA TGTGCCAGCAGCTCGGGCTTTCTTCGGGATACGCAGTATTTT. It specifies CASSSGFLRDTQYF. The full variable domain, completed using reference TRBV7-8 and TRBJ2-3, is GAGVSQSPRYKVAKRGQDVALRCDPISGHVSLFWYQQALGQGPEFLTYFQNEAQLDKSGLPSDRFFAERPEGSVSTLKIQRTQQEDSAVYLCASSSGFLRDTQYFGPGTRLTVL.

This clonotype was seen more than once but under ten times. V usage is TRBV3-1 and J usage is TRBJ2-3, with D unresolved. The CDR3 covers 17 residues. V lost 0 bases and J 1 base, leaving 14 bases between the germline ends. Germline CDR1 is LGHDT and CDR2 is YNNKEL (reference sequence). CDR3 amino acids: CASSQDELRLGTDTQYF. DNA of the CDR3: TGTGCCAGCAGCCAAGATGAACTTCGTCTCGGCACAGATACGCAGTATTTT.

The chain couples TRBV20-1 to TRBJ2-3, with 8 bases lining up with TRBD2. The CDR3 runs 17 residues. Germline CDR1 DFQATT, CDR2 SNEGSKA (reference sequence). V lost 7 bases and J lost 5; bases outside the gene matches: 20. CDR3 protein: CSGTNPPSGSTLDTQYF. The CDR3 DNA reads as TGCAGTGGGACAAACCCACCTAGCGGGTCAACTTTAGATACGCAGTATTTT.